This is a list of T cell receptor beta chains from one sample in a study of shared clonotypes between healthy human individuals. TCRdb's copy holds only in-frame clones and misses some; the assay was immunoSEQ multiplex PCR. Of roughly 2.5 million clones in the sample, more than 80% are singletons; the top ten hold roughly 0.14%. Input material: naive CD4+ T cells sorted from blood. These receptors were taken from a man aged 18-30 years in good health. CDR3s include the opening cysteine and the closing phenylalanine or tryptophan. The D gene is left open where the match is weak. Clone size, where shown, is once, few, many, or a class for clones that have expanded.

clone size	J gene	V gene	D gene	CDR3 DNA	CDR3 protein
NA	TRBJ1-5	TRBV2	NA	TGTGCCAGTAAGCAGGGTGAAAGCAATCAGCCCCAGCATTTT	CASKQGESNQPQHF
NA	TRBJ1-3	TRBV7-2	NA	TGTGCCAGCAGCCCCTTCACAGGGCTTGGAAACACCATATATTTT	CASSPFTGLGNTIYF
NA	TRBJ1-1	TRBV30	NA	TGTGCCTGGGGGGCCCGACGGCAGGCGGGCACTGAAGCTTTCTTT	CAWGARRQAGTEAFF
NA	TRBJ1-4	TRBV7-9	NA	TGTGCCAGCAGCTTAGCGGACAGCGCTTCTAAAACCCGAAAACTGTTTTTT	CASSLADSASKTRKLFF
NA	TRBJ2-5	TRBV12-5	NA	TGTGCTAGTGCCCCCCCCCGTGAGACCCAGTACTTC	CASAPPRETQYF
NA	TRBJ1-5	TRBV6-4	NA	TGTGCCAGCAGTGACCCCAAACAGGGTATCGGGTTCAGAAATCAGCCCCAGCATTTT	CASSDPKQGIGFRNQPQHF
once	TRBJ1-2	TRBV28	TRBD1	TGTGCCAGCAGCTTGGGAGGGACAGGGTCCTATGGCTACACCTTC	CASSLGGTGSYGYTF
NA	TRBJ2-3	TRBV6-6	NA	TGTGCCAGCAGTTCGGGACAAAGCACAGATACGCAGTATTTT	CASSSGQSTDTQYF
NA	TRBJ2-3	TRBV11-2	TRBD2	TGTGCCAGCAGCTCGACTAGCGTGGATACGCAGTATTTT	CASSSTSVDTQYF
NA	TRBJ1-1	TRBV2	TRBD1	TGTGCCAGCGGCCGGGGACAGGGAAACACTGAAGCTTTCTTT	CASGRGQGNTEAFF
NA	TRBJ2-1	TRBV2	NA	TGTGCCAGCAGTGAACAGGGGTTCCCCTACAATGAGCAGTTCTTC	CASSEQGFPYNEQFF
NA	TRBJ2-7	TRBV28	NA	TGTGCCAGCACCGGACCGGGACAAGACTACGAGCAGTACTTC	CASTGPGQDYEQYF
NA	TRBJ2-5	TRBV7-9	NA	TGTGCCAGCAGCTTAGGAGGTGGGACGGAGACCCAGTACTTC	CASSLGGGTETQYF
few	TRBJ1-1	TRBV20-1	NA	TGCAGTGCTCGGACAACAATCGGAGCTTTCTTT	CSARTTIGAFF
once	TRBJ1-5	TRBV5-5	NA	TGTGCCAGCAGCTCATCTGCGTCTTCCAATCAGCCCCAGCATTTT	CASSSSASSNQPQHF
NA	TRBJ1-6	TRBV10-3	TRBD1	TGTGCCATCACCCCCGGGACAGCTAATTCACCCCTCCACTTT	CAITPGTANSPLHF
NA	TRBJ1-6	TRBV28	TRBD1	TGTGCCAGCAGTTTATTCTGGACAGGGTTAATGAATTCACCCCTCCACTTT	CASSLFWTGLMNSPLHF
NA	TRBJ2-2	TRBV6-1	NA	TGTGCCAGCACTGGCGTCGCGAACACCGGGGAGCTGTTTTTT	CASTGVANTGELFF
NA	TRBJ2-1	TRBV10-3	NA	TGTGCCATCAGTGAGGGTGGGACCCATGAGCAGTTCTTC	CAISEGGTHEQFF
NA	TRBJ2-1	TRBV20-1	NA	TGCAGTGCTACCCGGGGCAATGAGCAGTTCTTC	CSATRGNEQFF
few	TRBJ1-5	TRBV2	NA	TGTGCCAGCAGTGGGACACTAAGCAATCAGCCCCAGCATTTT	CASSGTLSNQPQHF
NA	TRBJ1-5	TRBV19	NA	TGTGCCAGTAGACAACAGGGCGGTTCCAATCAGCCCCAGCATTTT	CASRQQGGSNQPQHF
NA	TRBJ2-7	TRBV30	TRBD2	TGTGCCTGGAGTGTACTAGCGGGAGGCGAGCAGTACTTC	CAWSVLAGGEQYF
NA	TRBJ1-4	TRBV10-2	NA	TGCGCCAGCAGTGTGAGGGTGGGGGAAATAGGAAAACTGTTTTTT	CASSVRVGEIGKLFF
NA	TRBJ1-2	TRBV30	TRBD1	TGTGCCTGGAGTGTACTCCAGGACGGACAGGGGGGGAACTATGGCTACACCTTC	CAWSVLQDGQGGNYGYTF
NA	TRBJ1-2	TRBV11-2	NA	TGTGCCAGCAGTCAAACCACCCCCGGGACGTCCTACTGCTATGGCTACACCTTC	CASSQTTPGTSYCYGYTF
NA	TRBJ2-7	TRBV6-7	NA	TGTGCCAGCAGCCTTAGGTGGCGGAGATACGAGCAGTACTTC	CASSLRWRRYEQYF
NA	TRBJ2-7	TRBV19	NA	TGTGCCAGTAGTATGAGGGTTAGTGGGTACGAGCAGTACTTC	CASSMRVSGYEQYF
NA	TRBJ1-4	TRBV18	NA	TGTGCCAGCTCACCTGGTTCCCAAGAAAAACTGTTTTTT	CASSPGSQEKLFF
NA	TRBJ2-7	TRBV7-6	NA	TGTGCCAGCAGCCCCGACAGGATCCGGGGCGAGCAGTACTTC	CASSPDRIRGEQYF
once	TRBJ2-1	TRBV7-9	NA	TGTGCCAGCAGCTCCCAAATAGCCGGAGAGCAGTTCTTC	CASSSQIAGEQFF
NA	TRBJ1-1	TRBV6-5	NA	TGTGCCAGCAGCCTACCCCACGGGAACACTGAAGCTTTCTTT	CASSLPHGNTEAFF
NA	TRBJ2-3	TRBV11-2	NA	TGTGCCAGCAGAGACATTCTCACAGATACGCAGTATTTT	CASRDILTDTQYF
few	TRBJ2-7	TRBV27	TRBD1	TGTGCCAGCAGTTCCGGACAGGGGGCCTACGAGCAGTACTTC	CASSSGQGAYEQYF
NA	TRBJ1-1	TRBV6-5	NA	TGTGCCAGCAGTTACTCTGGACAGTCCACTGAAGCTTTCTTT	CASSYSGQSTEAFF
NA	TRBJ1-5	TRBV19	NA	TGTGCCAGTAGTATAGTCAGGGGCAGAAATCAGCCCCAGCATTTT	CASSIVRGRNQPQHF
NA	TRBJ1-6	TRBV11-2	NA	TGTGCCAGCAGCTTAGGACCCAATAATTCACCCCTCCACTTT	CASSLGPNNSPLHF
NA	TRBJ1-6	TRBV7-8	NA	TGTGCCAGCAGCTTATCTGACCTACCCCTCCACTTT	CASSLSDLPLHF
NA	TRBJ2-7	TRBV28	NA	TGTGCCAGCGTGGTCCGAGGTCCCCCATACGAGCAGTACTTC	CASVVRGPPYEQYF
NA	TRBJ2-1	TRBV2	TRBD1	TGTGCCAGTCGGGACAGGGGAAACAATGAGCAGTTCTTC	CASRDRGNNEQFF
NA	TRBJ2-3	TRBV10-2	NA	TGCGCCAGCAGTAGGGGCACTACCACAGATACGCAGTATTTT	CASSRGTTTDTQYF
once	TRBJ1-2	TRBV6-6	NA	TGTGCCACTAACAACAGGCAAAACTATGGCTACACCTTC	CATNNRQNYGYTF
NA	TRBJ2-7	TRBV6-5	TRBD2	TGTGCCAGCAGTTACTTTACTAGCGGGGCGAGGGAGCAGTACTTC	CASSYFTSGAREQYF
NA	TRBJ2-7	TRBV5-8	TRBD1	TGTGCCAGCAGCTTGTACGGGACAGGGGTAAACGAGCAGTACTTC	CASSLYGTGVNEQYF
NA	TRBJ1-1	TRBV6-1	NA	TGTGCCAGCAGTTCTGACAGGAGGAACACTGAAGCTTTCTTT	CASSSDRRNTEAFF
NA	TRBJ2-2	TRBV2	NA	TGTGCCAGCAAAGACCTCCTCCCCGGGGAGCTGTTTTTT	CASKDLLPGELFF
NA	TRBJ2-3	TRBV18	NA	TGTGCCAGCTCACCTGTTGACTGGGATACGCAGTATTTT	CASSPVDWDTQYF
NA	TRBJ1-2	TRBV19	NA	TGTGCCAGTAGTCCCGGTGAGGGGTTCGTCTATGGCTACACCTTC	CASSPGEGFVYGYTF
NA	TRBJ1-2	TRBV6-6	TRBD1	TGTGCCAGCAGTCGCGGACAGGGAGGGTCGGACGGCTACACCTTC	CASSRGQGGSDGYTF
NA	TRBJ2-3	TRBV5-6	NA	TGTGCCAGCAGCACCCTGAGGAGGGAGGATCATGAAAGGTATTTT	CASSTLRREDHERYF
NA	TRBJ1-5	TRBV30	NA	TGTGCCTGGAATGGGGGGAATCAGCCCCAGCATTTT	CAWNGGNQPQHF
NA	TRBJ2-7	TRBV18	NA	TGTGCCAGCTCACCAGGAGGGCAGTCTCGGGAGCAGTACTTC	CASSPGGQSREQYF